Below are 19 T cell receptor beta chains sequenced from a single sample in a study of T cell changes during pregnancy in multiple sclerosis. TCRdb's table, derived via immunoSEQ multiplex PCR, lists solely in-frame clones and lacks some. Among nearly 110,000 clones listed, about 89% were seen once. This specimen was peripheral blood, taken before pregnancy. These receptors were taken from a female donor with multiple sclerosis, enrolled in a pregnancy study.

The chain is built from TRBV6-6 and TRBJ1-2; D uncertain. The V and J ends lost 0 bases and 2 bases respectively, with 7 bases between them. This CDR3 contains 14 residues. The germline V gene encodes CDR1 MNHNY and CDR2 SVGAGI (reference sequence). Written as DNA, the CDR3 is TGTGCCAGCAGTTACTCGACGGGGAACTATGGCTACACCTTC. This encodes CASSYSTGNYGYTF.

The rearrangement joins TRBV30 to TRBJ1-1; a possible D gene is TRBD1 (5 bases). This CDR3 contains 16 residues. V was clipped by 2 bases and J by 1 base, with 17 bases between them. Germline values: CDR1 GTSNPN, CDR2 SVGIG (reference sequence). DNA for the CDR3: TGTGCCTGGAGTCCCCCCGGGGGGGTGAGGAACACTGAAGCTTTCTTT. Translated, it gives CAWSPPGGVRNTEAFF. Looking up the rest from reference TRBV30 and TRBJ1-1 gives the full variable domain: SQTIHQWPATLVQPVGSPLSLECTVEGTSNPNLYWYRQAAGRGLQLLFYSVGIGQISSEVPQNLSASRPQDRQFILSSKKLLLSDSGFYLCAWSPPGGVRNTEAFFGQGTRLTVV.

The chain couples TRBV6-1 to TRBJ2-5; 8 positions match TRBD2. CDR3 length: 14 residues. The germline V gene has CDR1 MNHNS and CDR2 SASEGT. Trimming cost V 8 bases and J 3 bases; bases outside gene matches: 8. The CDR3 region has the DNA TGTGCCAGCCGTTGGGGACTAGGAGAAGAGACCCAGTACTTC. Translation gives CASRWGLGEETQYF.

The chain recombines TRBV29-1 with TRBJ2-7; TRBD2 matches 9 bases. V was pared by 6 bases and J by 4 bases, with 10 bases of the junction left unmatched. The CDR3 contains 14 residues. The germline CDR1 and CDR2 sequences are SQVTM and ANQGSEA. The CDR3: CSVAGTSTFYEQYF. The CDR3 DNA reads as TGCAGCGTGGCCGGGACTAGCACTTTTTACGAGCAGTACTTC.

This chain connects TRBV12-5 to TRBJ2-1; the match to TRBD2 covers 7 bases. Per germline, CDR1 LGHNT and CDR2 FRNRAP. The V gene end was trimmed by 6 bases and the J gene end by 0 bases; junction bases not matched to a gene: 2. This CDR3 has 14 residues. The CDR3, as DNA: TGTGCTAGTGGGGAGCGGGACTCCTACAATGAGCAGTTCTTC. Its protein product is CASGERDSYNEQFF.

This sequence joins TRBV4-2 and TRBJ2-7, with 7 bases aligning to TRBD2. This CDR3 contains 15 residues. The V and J ends lost 0 bases and 2 bases, in that order; junction bases with no gene match: 4. Germline lookup yields CDR1 LGHNA and CDR2 YNFKEQ. The CDR3 sequence is CASSQEPSGPYEQYF. The CDR3 DNA reads as TGTGCCAGCAGCCAAGAACCTAGCGGACCCTACGAGCAGTACTTC.

The chain uses TRBV19 and TRBJ1-2, with D possibly being TRBD1 (6 bases). This CDR3 is built from 14 residues. Germline V gives CDR1 LNHDA, CDR2 SQIVND (reference sequence). Trimming shortened V by 3 bases and J by 1 base, and 9 bases separated the two germline ends. As DNA, the CDR3 is TGTGCCAGTAGTATCTCACAGGGTAACTATGGCTACACCTTC. Its translation: CASSISQGNYGYTF.

The gene calls are TRBV11-3 and TRBJ2-7; a possible D gene is TRBD1 (7 bases). Germline V gives CDR1 SGHNT, CDR2 YENEEA. This CDR3 is 17 amino acids long. V lost 5 bases to trimming and J lost 2 bases, with 22 bases between them. The CDR3 region has the DNA TGTGCCAGCAGCCCAGGGGGGTGGGCAGGGCGGACCTACGAGCAGTACTTC. It is translated as CASSPGGWAGRTYEQYF.

The J gene is TRBJ1-2, the V gene TRBV9, with 9 nucleotides matching TRBD1. V shed 3 bases and J 4 bases; nucleotides not matched to a gene: 4. The germline gives CDR1 SGDLS, CDR2 YYNGEE. CDR3 length: 14 amino acids. The DNA of the CDR3 is TGTGCCAGCAGCGGACAGGGGGTGAGCTATGGCTACACCTTC. Translation: CASSGQGVSYGYTF.

Only a few counts were recorded for this clone. The chain recombines TRBV7-3 with TRBJ1-5; D is unresolved. This CDR3 is 13 amino acids long. Germline V CDR1 and CDR2: SGHTA, FQGTGA. Deletions cut 5 bases from V and 5 bases from J, with 10 bases between. DNA for the CDR3: TGTGCCAGCAGCCCCACAGTTGATCAGCCCCAGCATTTT. Amino acid sequence: CASSPTVDQPQHF.

V usage is TRBV5-6 and J usage is TRBJ2-1; D uncertain. Trimming removed 0 bases at V and 5 bases at J, with 9 bases between. The CDR3 contains 14 residues. CDR1 is SGHDT and CDR2 is YYEEEE in the germline V gene. CDR3 amino acids: CASSLEPANNEQFF. The CDR3 DNA follows: TGTGCCAGCAGCTTGGAACCAGCGAACAATGAGCAGTTCTTC.

The chain uses TRBV30 and TRBJ1-6, with D unclear. CDR1 GTSNPN and CDR2 SVGIG come from the germline V gene (reference sequence). The CDR3 is 17 residues long. Between the trimmed V and J ends, which lost 2 bases and 0 bases, there was a span of 14 bases. The CDR3 reads CAWSTKVGSSYNSPLHF. The CDR3 DNA is TGTGCCTGGAGTACAAAGGTGGGGAGCTCCTATAATTCACCCCTCCACTTT.

The V call is TRBV7-2, the J call TRBJ2-2, with 9 bases matching TRBD1. The ends lost 6 bases at V and 6 bases at J; junction bases unmatched: 8. This CDR3 is 15 amino acids long. In germline, CDR1 is SGHTA, CDR2 FQGNSA. The CDR3 DNA is TGTGCCAGCAGTTGGGGACAGGGACAATCCGGGGAGCTGTTTTTT. It yields the protein CASSWGQGQSGELFF.

The genes are TRBV15 and TRBJ2-1, with no clear D. The V end lost 4 bases, the J end lost 10 bases, and 11 bases lay between the germline ends. The CDR3 sequence is 12 residues long. Germline CDR1 reads LNHNV; CDR2 reads YYDKDF (reference sequence). Written as DNA, the CDR3 is TGTGCCACCAGCACCATAGCTGGAGAGCAGTTCTTC. Protein: CATSTIAGEQFF.

The rearrangement uses TRBV6-5 and TRBJ2-7; D unclear. This CDR3 has 13 residues. Germline CDR1 and CDR2: MNHEY and SVGAGI. Trimming left V 6 bases short and J 2 bases short, with 11 bases between. This CDR3 reads CASSLRPAYEQYF. Here the CDR3 DNA reads TGTGCCAGCAGCCTCCGTCCGGCCTACGAGCAGTACTTC.

The gene calls are TRBV25-1 and TRBJ2-1, with unresolved D. Germline CDR1 MGHDK, CDR2 SYGVNS. The V and J ends lost 5 bases and 8 bases respectively, with 13 bases between them. The CDR3 runs 13 residues. CDR3 protein: CASSHLSFDEQFF. CDR3 bases: TGTGCCAGCAGTCATCTTAGCTTCGATGAGCAGTTCTTC.

The chain carries TRBV27 and TRBJ1-1; the D gene is possibly TRBD1 (6 bases). In germline, CDR1 is MNHEY, CDR2 SMNVEV (reference sequence). V dropped 6 bases and J dropped 4 bases, with 18 bases sitting between them. The CDR3 is 15 amino acids. The CDR3 loop is CASRVQGSRRTEAFF. CDR3 nucleotides: TGTGCCAGCAGGGTACAGGGATCGAGGCGCACTGAAGCTTTCTTT.

J is TRBJ2-7 and V is TRBV7-9; 9 nucleotides match TRBD1. Germline trimming cut 0 bases from V and 2 bases from J; bases unmatched to any gene: 5. In germline, CDR1 is SEHNR, CDR2 FQNEAQ (reference sequence). The CDR3 runs to 16 residues. The CDR3 sequence is CASSLAPGQGTYEQYF. CDR3 DNA sequence: TGTGCCAGCAGCTTAGCTCCGGGACAGGGTACCTACGAGCAGTACTTC.

The genes are TRBV28 and TRBJ1-2; TRBD1 matches 8 bases. The CDR3 consists of 12 residues. J lost 13 bases, V lost 5 bases, and 9 bases had no gene match. CDR1 is MDHEN, CDR2 SYDVKM, per germline. CDR3 nucleotide sequence: TGTGCCAGCAGTCCCTTAACAGGGGGAGGCACCTTC. Encoded protein: CASSPLTGGGTF.